Below, 24 T cell receptor beta chains from the same sample are listed, as sequenced in a study of T cells in Graves' hyperthyroidism and ophthalmopathy. Amplification of TCR beta CDR3 regions used RNA as the template. With the HTBI primer set, the TCR CDR3 went through a first round of RT-PCR. One entry per CDR3 protein, called by TCRdb with MiXCR from the multiplex PCR reads. The table shows 550,000 to 700,000 distinct CDR3 sequences, with more than 45% occurring only once. Sequenced material: peripheral blood or thyroid tissue (not recorded which). Receptor source: an adult woman with Graves' disease, either hyperthyroidism or ophthalmopathy (not recorded which).

Many counts were recorded for this clonotype. The rearrangement links TRBV20-1 to TRBJ2-7; D may be TRBD2 (6 bases). Germline V gene lookup returns CDR1 DFQATT and CDR2 SNEGSKA (reference sequence). Between the trimmed V and J ends, which lost 5 bases and 4 bases, there was a span of 27 bases. The CDR3 has 17 residues. CDR3 DNA: TGCAGTGCTCTGGGACTGTTGTCAACCGGCCATACTTACGAGCAGTACTTC. Translation gives CSALGLLSTGHTYEQYF.

CDR3 nucleotide sequence: TGTGCCAGCAGCTTAGACGGATCGGATGAAAAACTGTTTTTT. Its protein is CASSLDGSDEKLFF. This chain connects TRBV7-9 to TRBJ1-4, with D uncertain. Germline assignment: CDR1 SEHNR and CDR2 FQNEAQ (reference sequence). Trimming shortened V by 1 base and J by 6 bases, and 9 bases separated the two germline ends. This CDR3 contains 14 residues. The entire variable domain, with the rest obtained from reference TRBV7-9 and TRBJ1-4, is as follows: DTGVSQNPRHKITKRGQNVTFRCDPISEHNRLYWYRQTLGQGPEFLTYFQNEAQLEKSRLLSDRFSAERPKGSFSTLEIQRTEQGDSAMYLCASSLDGSDEKLFFGSGTQLSVL.

About this clonotype: A single base separates this from a much larger clone, so it may be a read error. This chain uses TRBV9 with TRBJ2-7; TRBD2 matches at 9 bases. Germline values: CDR1 SGDLS, CDR2 YYNGEE. This CDR3 contains 17 residues. Trimming took 4 bases from V and 2 from J; bases not matched to a gene: 13. The CDR3 loop is CASSPHPGRGGTYEQYF. As DNA, the CDR3 is TGTGCCAGCAGCCCTCACCCAGGGCGGGGGGGGACCTACGAGCAGTACTTC.

The sample holds many counts of this clonotype. The chain is built from TRBV24-1 and TRBJ2-2; 7 bases line up with TRBD1. Trimming took 3 bases from V and 7 from J; bases not matched to a gene: 10. Germline-derived CDR1 and CDR2 are KGHDR and SFDVKD. The length of the CDR3 is 16 residues. CDR3 sequence: CATSDRGQLEDGELFF. Written as DNA, the CDR3 is TGTGCCACCAGTGATCGGGGACAGCTTGAGGACGGGGAGCTGTTTTTT.

This clonotype was seen only a few times. J is TRBJ2-6 and V is TRBV2; no reliable D call. V lost 6 bases and J 0 bases, leaving 15 bases between the germline ends. Germline V CDR1 and CDR2: SNHLY, FYNNEI. This CDR3 has 17 residues. The CDR3 protein is CASSVGQVSSGANVLTF. The CDR3 DNA sequence: TGTGCCAGCAGCGTCGGTCAGGTCAGCTCTGGGGCCAACGTCCTGACTTTC.

This clonotype was counted ten times or more. V is TRBV9 and J is TRBJ1-2, with a weak D call TRBD1 (6 bases). Trimming took off 0 bases at V and 3 bases at J, with 6 bases between the two ends. CDR3 length: 13 amino acids. Per the germline V gene, CDR1 is SGDLS and CDR2 is YYNGEE. CDR3 nucleotides: TGTGCCAGCAGCGTAGCAGGGGACTATGGCTACACCTTC. The encoded protein is CASSVAGDYGYTF. Full variable domain (rest looked up from reference TRBV9 and TRBJ1-2): DSGVTQTPKHLITATGQRVTLRCSPRSGDLSVYWYQQSLDQGLQFLIQYYNGEERAKGNILERFSAQQFPDLHSELNLSSLELGDSALYFCASSVAGDYGYTFGSGTRLTVV.

The V call is TRBV5-1, the J call TRBJ2-3; 8 bases map to TRBD2. The germline CDR1 and CDR2 sequences are SGHRS and YFSETQ. The trim removed 2 bases at V and 2 bases at J, leaving 13 bases unmatched. CDR3 size: 18 residues. Written as DNA, the CDR3 is TGCGCCAGCAGCTTCGCGGGGGGCGGGAGACTGAACACAGATACGCAGTATTTT. As protein: CASSFAGGGRLNTDTQYF.

This clonotype showed up many times. The CDR3 DNA follows: TGCGCCAGCAGCATGCAGGGCGGGCAAGAGACCCAGTACTTC. It codes for CASSMQGGQETQYF. The chain is built from TRBV5-1 and TRBJ2-5; either TRBD1 or TRBD2 may fit D (5 bases each). Germline CDR1 SGHRS, CDR2 YFSETQ. Deletions cut 4 bases from V and 2 bases from J, with 12 bases between. The CDR3 covers 14 residues.

This clonotype showed up just a few times. This chain joins TRBV29-1 and TRBJ2-5, with 7 bases aligning to TRBD1. The CDR3 covers 13 residues. V shed 8 bases and J 2 bases; nucleotides not matched to a gene: 8. Germline values: CDR1 SQVTM, CDR2 ANQGSEA. The CDR3 sequence is CSLAGTAQETQYF. CDR3 DNA sequence: TGCAGCTTGGCCGGGACAGCACAAGAGACCCAGTACTTC.

The table lists this clonotype with a count of one. This rearrangement joins TRBV2 to TRBJ2-1, with 7 nucleotides matching TRBD1. Germline values: CDR1 SNHLY, CDR2 FYNNEI. J was trimmed by 6 bases and V by 5 bases; bases with no gene match: 13. The CDR3 covers 16 residues. This chain's CDR3 is CASSLRGPISGNEQFF. DNA of the CDR3: TGTGCCAGCAGTCTTAGGGGGCCCATATCGGGCAATGAGCAGTTCTTC.

This clonotype was counted only a few times. The chain recombines TRBV6-1 with TRBJ2-7; D is ambiguous. V was clipped by 9 bases and J by 6 bases, with 12 bases between them. Looked up from germline, CDR1 is MNHNS and CDR2 is SASEGT. The CDR3 contains 11 residues. CDR3 sequence (DNA): TGTGCCAGTTCCTTTCCTGTCGAGCAGTACTTC. Protein sequence: CASSFPVEQYF.

This clonotype was counted many times. This chain connects TRBV5-6 to TRBJ1-4; D gene unclear. Trimming took 4 bases from V and 5 from J, leaving 21 bases between them. The CDR3 length is 17 residues. CDR1 and CDR2 from the germline V gene are SGHDT and YYEEEE. CDR3: CASSAYGVQVLNEKLFF. CDR3 nucleotide sequence: TGTGCCAGCAGCGCATACGGGGTGCAGGTGCTCAATGAAAAACTGTTTTTT. The full variable domain, its missing parts supplied by reference TRBV5-6 and TRBJ1-4, is DAGVTQSPTHLIKTRGQQVTLRCSPKSGHDTVSWYQQALGQGPQFIFQYYEEEERQRGNFPDRFSGHQFPNYSSELNVNALLLGDSALYLCASSAYGVQVLNEKLFFGSGTQLSVL.

The table lists this clonotype with many counts. The chain links TRBV20-1 to TRBJ1-1; D gene unclear. Per the germline V gene, CDR1 is DFQATT and CDR2 is SNEGSKA (reference sequence). Trimming left V 5 bases short and J 5 bases short, with 18 bases between. CDR3 length: 14 residues. The CDR3 DNA reads as TGCAGTGCTGAAGGTCCTGCGAGGAAGACTGAAGCTTTCTTT. This translates into CSAEGPARKTEAFF.

The chain uses TRBV15 and TRBJ2-3; 8 nucleotides line up with TRBD1. After removal of 4 bases from V and 6 bases from J, the junction contained 12 bases not matched to a gene. CDR1 LNHNV and CDR2 YYDKDF come from the germline V gene (reference sequence). This CDR3 has 16 amino acids. The CDR3 region has the DNA TGTGCCACCAGCACAAGAAGGACAGGGCGAATCGATACGCAGTATTTT. Translating it yields CATSTRRTGRIDTQYF.

This clonotype was counted at least ten times. The chain carries TRBV4-2 and TRBJ2-5; no clear D. The CDR3 is made up of 14 amino acids. Germline lookup yields CDR1 LGHNA and CDR2 YNFKEQ. Trimming shortened V by 0 bases and J by 7 bases, and 12 bases separated the two germline ends. The CDR3 region is CASSQDLPSGTQYF. For the CDR3, the DNA is TGTGCCAGCAGCCAAGATCTTCCTTCGGGGACCCAGTACTTC.

V usage is TRBV5-1 and J usage is TRBJ2-2; the D is unclear. V lost 3 bases, J lost 8 bases, and 5 bases lay in between. This CDR3 region has 11 residues. Germline V gives CDR1 SGHRS, CDR2 YFSETQ. The CDR3 bases are TGCGCCAGCAGCTCGAAGGGGGAGCTGTTTTTT. This encodes CASSSKGELFF.

CDR3 DNA sequence: TGTGCCAGCAGTTTAAATCCCCCGGGACTAGCGTTCAATGAGCAGTTCTTC. It is translated as CASSLNPPGLAFNEQFF. The rearrangement joins TRBV28 to TRBJ2-1, with TRBD2 matching over 10 bases. There are 17 residues in the CDR3. CDR1 is MDHEN and CDR2 is SYDVKM in the germline V gene. Trimming removed 2 bases from V and 6 bases from J; junction bases left unmatched: 10.

The V call is TRBV29-1, the J call TRBJ2-7; tentative D call: TRBD1 (5 bases). Germline V lookup: CDR1 SQVTM, CDR2 ANQGSEA. This CDR3 contains 11 residues. Trimming cost V 4 bases and J 3 bases, with 7 bases left between them. CDR3 sequence reads: CSVVQGYEQYF. For the CDR3, the DNA is TGCAGCGTTGTTCAGGGCTACGAGCAGTACTTC.

This clonotype was detected ten times or more. The V call is TRBV2, the J call TRBJ2-2, with 8 positions matching TRBD1. Germline V gene sequence: CDR1 SNHLY, CDR2 FYNNEI. V shed 7 bases and J 6 bases; nucleotides not matched to a gene: 4. This CDR3 is 13 amino acids long. DNA for the CDR3: TGTGCCAGCATTAAGACAGGGGCCGGGGAGCTGTTTTTT. Its translation: CASIKTGAGELFF.

The chain uses TRBV6-4 and TRBJ2-2; D is uncertain. Trimming stripped 4 bases from V and 6 bases from J, with 6 bases between. CDR1 and CDR2 (germline): MRHNA, SNTAGT. This CDR3 spans 12 amino acids. The CDR3 region has the DNA TGTGCCAGCAGTGCGGGCCCCGGGGAGCTGTTTTTT. This sequence encodes CASSAGPGELFF.

This clonotype has at least ten counts. The CDR3 DNA reads as TGTGCCAGCAATACAGGGGGCTACGAGCAGTACTTC. Translating gives CASNTGGYEQYF. The V and J genes are TRBV6-1 and TRBJ2-7; 8 nucleotides line up with TRBD1. The germline gives CDR1 MNHNS, CDR2 SASEGT. The CDR3 is made up of 12 amino acids. The V and J ends lost 7 bases and 3 bases, in that order; junction bases with no gene match: 2.

Of note for this clonotype: A read error may be the cause here, since a much bigger clone is one base away. This chain uses TRBV7-2 with TRBJ1-2; D is undetermined. CDR1 is SGHTA and CDR2 is FQGNSA in the germline V gene. The CDR3 runs 16 residues. CDR3: CASSQDFFPENYGYTF. DNA for the CDR3: TGCGCCAGCAGCCAAGATTTTTTTCCAGAAAACTATGGCTACACCTTC.

V and J are TRBV9 and TRBJ1-5; D is uncertain. The CDR3 contains 14 residues. Trimming left V 0 bases short and J 5 bases short, with 9 bases between. Germline CDR1 reads SGDLS; CDR2 reads YYNGEE. The CDR3 is CASSVDLNDQPQHF. As DNA, the CDR3 is TGTGCCAGCAGCGTAGATTTGAACGATCAGCCCCAGCATTTT.

V and J are TRBV20-1 and TRBJ2-2; D gene uncertain. The germline V and J ends were trimmed by 4 bases and 3 bases, with 15 bases remaining between them. This CDR3 region has 15 residues. Germline V lookup: CDR1 DFQATT, CDR2 SNEGSKA (reference sequence). CDR3 coding DNA: TGCAGTGCTACGGTCTGGGCAGAGTACACCGGGGAGCTGTTTTTT. It translates to CSATVWAEYTGELFF.